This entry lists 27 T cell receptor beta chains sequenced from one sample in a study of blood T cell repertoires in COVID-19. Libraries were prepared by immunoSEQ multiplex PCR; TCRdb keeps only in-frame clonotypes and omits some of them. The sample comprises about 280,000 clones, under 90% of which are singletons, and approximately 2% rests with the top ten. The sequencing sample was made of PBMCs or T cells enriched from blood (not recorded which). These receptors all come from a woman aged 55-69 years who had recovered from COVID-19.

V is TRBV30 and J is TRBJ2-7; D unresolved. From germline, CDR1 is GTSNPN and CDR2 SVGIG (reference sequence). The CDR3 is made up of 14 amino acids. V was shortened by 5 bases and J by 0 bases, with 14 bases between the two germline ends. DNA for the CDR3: TGTGCCTGGCTCCCTTTGGAGCCCTCCTACGAGCAGTACTTC. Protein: CAWLPLEPSYEQYF.

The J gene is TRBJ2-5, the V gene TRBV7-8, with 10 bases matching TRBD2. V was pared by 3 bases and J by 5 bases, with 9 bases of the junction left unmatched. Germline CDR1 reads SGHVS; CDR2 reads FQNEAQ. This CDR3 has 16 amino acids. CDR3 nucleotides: TGTGCCAGCAGCTTGTCCAGCGGGAGGGCCCCGGAGACCCAGTACTTC. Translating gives CASSLSSGRAPETQYF. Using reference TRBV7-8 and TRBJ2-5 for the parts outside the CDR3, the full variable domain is GAGVSQSPRYKVAKRGQDVALRCDPISGHVSLFWYQQALGQGPEFLTYFQNEAQLDKSGLPSDRFFAERPEGSVSTLKIQRTQQEDSAVYLCASSLSSGRAPETQYFGPGTRLLVL.

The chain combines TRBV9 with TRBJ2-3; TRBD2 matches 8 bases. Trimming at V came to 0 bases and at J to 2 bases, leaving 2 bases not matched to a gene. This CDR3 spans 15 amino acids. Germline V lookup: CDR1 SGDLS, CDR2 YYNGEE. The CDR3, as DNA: TGTGCCAGCAGCGTAGGAGCGGGGGACACAGATACGCAGTATTTT. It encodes CASSVGAGDTDTQYF.

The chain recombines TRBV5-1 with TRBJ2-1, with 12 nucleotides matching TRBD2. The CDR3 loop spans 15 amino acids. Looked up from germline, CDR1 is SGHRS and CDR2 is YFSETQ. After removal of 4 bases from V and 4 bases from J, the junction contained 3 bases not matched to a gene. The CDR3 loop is CASSVTSGGYNEQFF. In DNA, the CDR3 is TGCGCCAGCAGCGTGACTAGCGGGGGTTACAATGAGCAGTTCTTC.

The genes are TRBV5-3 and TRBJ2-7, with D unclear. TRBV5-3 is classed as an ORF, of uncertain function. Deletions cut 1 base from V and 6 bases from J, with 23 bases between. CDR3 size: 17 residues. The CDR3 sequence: CARSLKGRRLLVCEQYF. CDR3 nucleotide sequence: TGTGCCAGAAGCTTGAAAGGCAGGCGTCTCCTGGTTTGCGAGCAGTACTTC.

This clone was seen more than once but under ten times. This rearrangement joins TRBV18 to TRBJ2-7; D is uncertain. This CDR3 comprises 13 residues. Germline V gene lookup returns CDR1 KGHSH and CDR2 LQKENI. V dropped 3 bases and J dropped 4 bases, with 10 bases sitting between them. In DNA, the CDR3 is TGTGCCAGCTCACCGGGCCAGTTGTACGAGCAGTACTTC. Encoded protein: CASSPGQLYEQYF.

CDR3 amino acids: CASSQASRTSGRGRVNEQFF. DNA of the CDR3: TGCGCCAGCAGCCAAGCTAGTCGGACTAGCGGGAGGGGGCGGGTAAATGAGCAGTTCTTC. J is TRBJ2-1 and V is TRBV4-1; 15 bases are shared with TRBD2. Per germline, CDR1 MGHRA and CDR2 YSYEKL. The CDR3 runs 20 residues. J was trimmed by 7 bases and V by 1 base; bases with no gene match: 14.

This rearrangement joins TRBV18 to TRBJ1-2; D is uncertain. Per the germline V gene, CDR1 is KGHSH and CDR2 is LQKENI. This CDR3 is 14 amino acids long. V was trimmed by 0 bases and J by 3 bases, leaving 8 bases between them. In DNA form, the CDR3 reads TGTGCCAGCTCACCACCGAGCCGCGACTATGGCTACACCTTC. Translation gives CASSPPSRDYGYTF.

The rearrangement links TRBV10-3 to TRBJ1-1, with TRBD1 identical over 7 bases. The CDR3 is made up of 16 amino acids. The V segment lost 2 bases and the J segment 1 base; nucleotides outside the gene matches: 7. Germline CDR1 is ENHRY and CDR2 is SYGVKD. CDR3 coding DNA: TGTGCCATCAGTGAGAGAGCAGGGGGAACGAACACTGAAGCTTTCTTT. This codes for CAISERAGGTNTEAFF.

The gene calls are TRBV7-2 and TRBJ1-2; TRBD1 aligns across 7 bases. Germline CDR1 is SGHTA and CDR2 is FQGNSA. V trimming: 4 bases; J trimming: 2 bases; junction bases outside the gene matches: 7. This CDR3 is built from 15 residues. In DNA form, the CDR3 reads TGTGCCAGCAGCTCCGCAGGGGGAATAAACTATGGCTACACCTTC. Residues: CASSSAGGINYGYTF.

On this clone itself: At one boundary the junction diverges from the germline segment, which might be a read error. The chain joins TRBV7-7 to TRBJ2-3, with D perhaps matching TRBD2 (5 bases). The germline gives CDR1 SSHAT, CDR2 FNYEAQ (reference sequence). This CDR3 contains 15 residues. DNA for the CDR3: TGTGCTAGCAGCCTTGGACTCCTCCGCAGGGATACGCAGTATTTT. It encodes CASSLGLLRRDTQYF.

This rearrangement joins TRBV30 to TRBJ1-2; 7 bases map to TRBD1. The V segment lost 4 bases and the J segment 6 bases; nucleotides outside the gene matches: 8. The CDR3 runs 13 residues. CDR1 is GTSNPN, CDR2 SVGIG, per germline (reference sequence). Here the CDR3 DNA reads TGTGCCTGGACCCCAACAGGGGTGGATGGCTACACCTTC. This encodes CAWTPTGVDGYTF.

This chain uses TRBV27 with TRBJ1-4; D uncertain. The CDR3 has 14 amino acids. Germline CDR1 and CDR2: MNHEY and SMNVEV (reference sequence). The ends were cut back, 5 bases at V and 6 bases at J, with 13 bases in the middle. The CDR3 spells CASSHARRDEKLFF. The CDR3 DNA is TGTGCCAGCAGTCACGCGAGGAGGGATGAAAAACTGTTTTTT.

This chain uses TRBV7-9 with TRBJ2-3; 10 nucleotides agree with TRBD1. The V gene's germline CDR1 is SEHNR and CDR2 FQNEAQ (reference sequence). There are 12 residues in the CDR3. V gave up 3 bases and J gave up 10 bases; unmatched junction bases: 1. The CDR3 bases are TGTGCCAGCAGCTTCGGGACAGGGGCGCAGTATTTT. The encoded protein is CASSFGTGAQYF.

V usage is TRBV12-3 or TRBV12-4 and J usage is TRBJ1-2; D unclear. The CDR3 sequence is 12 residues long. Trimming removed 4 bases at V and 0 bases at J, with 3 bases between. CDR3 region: CASSSTNYGYTF. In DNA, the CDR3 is TGTGCCAGCAGTTCTACTAACTATGGCTACACCTTC.

The CDR3 reads CASSTSGSSLYEQYF. The CDR3 coding sequence is TGTGCCAGTAGTACTAGCGGGAGTTCGCTCTACGAGCAGTACTTC. The chain has TRBV19 and TRBJ2-7; 10 bases are a match to TRBD2. The CDR3 spans 15 residues. The V gene end was trimmed by 4 bases and the J gene end by 3 bases; junction bases not matched to a gene: 6. Germline CDR1 reads LNHDA; CDR2 reads SQIVND (reference sequence).

The CDR3 DNA reads as TGTGCCACCAACCCCGGACAGTATAATTCACCCCTCCACTTT. It yields the protein CATNPGQYNSPLHF. The rearrangement uses TRBV15 and TRBJ1-6, with a possible D match to TRBD1 (6 bases). CDR3 length: 14 residues. V lost 7 bases and J lost 4, with 11 bases in between. Germline values: CDR1 LNHNV, CDR2 YYDKDF (reference sequence). The variable domain in full, completed from reference TRBV15 and TRBJ1-6, reads DAMVIQNPRYQVTQFGKPVTLSCSQTLNHNVMYWYQQKSSQAPKLLFHYYDKDFNNEADTPDNFQSRRPNTSFCFLDIRSPGLGDTAMYLCATNPGQYNSPLHFGNGTRLTVT.

The CDR3 nucleotides are TGTGCCAGCAGTGATGGGCAGAATCAGCCCCAGCATTTT. Its protein product is CASSDGQNQPQHF. The chain combines TRBV6-4 with TRBJ1-5; D not certain. Trimming took 3 bases from V and 4 from J, leaving 7 bases between them. CDR1 is MRHNA, CDR2 SNTAGT, per germline. The CDR3 has 13 amino acids.

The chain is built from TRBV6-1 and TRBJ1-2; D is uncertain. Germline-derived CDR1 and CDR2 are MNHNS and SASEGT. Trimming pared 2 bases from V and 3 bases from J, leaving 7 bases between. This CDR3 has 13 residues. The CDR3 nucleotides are TGTGCCAGCAGTGAACGGGATTACTATGGCTACACCTTC. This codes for CASSERDYYGYTF.

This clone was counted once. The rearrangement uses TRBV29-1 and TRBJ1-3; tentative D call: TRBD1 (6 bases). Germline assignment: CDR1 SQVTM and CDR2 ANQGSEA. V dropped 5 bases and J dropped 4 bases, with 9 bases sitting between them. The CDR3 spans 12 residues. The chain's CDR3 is CSVRQGGNTIYF. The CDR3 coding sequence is TGCAGCGTTCGTCAGGGGGGAAACACCATATATTTT. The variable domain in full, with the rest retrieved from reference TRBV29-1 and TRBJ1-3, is SAVISQKPSRDICQRGTSLTIQCQVDSQVTMMFWYRQQPGQSLTLIATANQGSEATYESGFVIDKFPISRPNLTFSTLTVSNMSPEDSSIYLCSVRQGGNTIYFGEGSWLTVV.

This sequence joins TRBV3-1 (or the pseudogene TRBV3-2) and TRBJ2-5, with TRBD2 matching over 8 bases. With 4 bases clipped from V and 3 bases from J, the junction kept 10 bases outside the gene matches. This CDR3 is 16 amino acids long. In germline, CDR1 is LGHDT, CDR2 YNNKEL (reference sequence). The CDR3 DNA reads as TGTGCCAGCAGCCTGGAGGTAGCGGGGAGCAAAGAGACCCAGTACTTC. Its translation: CASSLEVAGSKETQYF.

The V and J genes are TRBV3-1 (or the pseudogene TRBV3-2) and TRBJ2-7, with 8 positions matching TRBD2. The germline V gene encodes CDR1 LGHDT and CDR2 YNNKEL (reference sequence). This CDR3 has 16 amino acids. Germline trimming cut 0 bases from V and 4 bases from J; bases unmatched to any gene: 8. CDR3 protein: CASSQDPGAGAYEQYF. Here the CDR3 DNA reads TGTGCCAGCAGCCAAGATCCGGGAGCGGGGGCATACGAGCAGTACTTC.

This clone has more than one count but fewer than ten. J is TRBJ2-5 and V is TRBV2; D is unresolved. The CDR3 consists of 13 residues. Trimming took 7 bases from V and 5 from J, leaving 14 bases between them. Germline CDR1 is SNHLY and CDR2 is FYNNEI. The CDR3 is CASNSYGRETQYF. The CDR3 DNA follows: TGTGCCAGCAACAGTTATGGCAGGGAGACCCAGTACTTC. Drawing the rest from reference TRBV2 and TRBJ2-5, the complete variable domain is EPEVTQTPSHQVTQMGQEVILRCVPISNHLYFYWYRQILGQKVEFLVSFYNNEISEKSEIFDDQFSVERPDGSNFTLKIRSTKLEDSAMYFCASNSYGRETQYFGPGTRLLVL.

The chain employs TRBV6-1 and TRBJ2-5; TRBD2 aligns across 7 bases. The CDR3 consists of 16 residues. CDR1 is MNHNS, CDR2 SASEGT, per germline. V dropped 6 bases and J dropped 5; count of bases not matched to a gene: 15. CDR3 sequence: CASREQPRREYETQYF. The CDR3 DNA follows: TGTGCCAGCAGAGAACAACCCCGGCGGGAGTATGAGACCCAGTACTTC.

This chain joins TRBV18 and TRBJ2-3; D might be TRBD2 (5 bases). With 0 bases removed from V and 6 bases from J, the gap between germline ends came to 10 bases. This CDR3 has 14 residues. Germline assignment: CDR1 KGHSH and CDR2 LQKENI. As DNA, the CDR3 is TGTGCCAGCTCACCACCAGTCTCGGGGGATACGCAGTATTTT. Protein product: CASSPPVSGDTQYF.

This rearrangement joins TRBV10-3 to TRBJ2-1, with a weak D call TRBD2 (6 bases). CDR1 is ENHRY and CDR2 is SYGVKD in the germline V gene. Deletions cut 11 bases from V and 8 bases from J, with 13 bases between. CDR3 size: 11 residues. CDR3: CACGTGDEQFF. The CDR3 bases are TGTGCCTGCGGGACCGGCGATGAGCAGTTCTTC.

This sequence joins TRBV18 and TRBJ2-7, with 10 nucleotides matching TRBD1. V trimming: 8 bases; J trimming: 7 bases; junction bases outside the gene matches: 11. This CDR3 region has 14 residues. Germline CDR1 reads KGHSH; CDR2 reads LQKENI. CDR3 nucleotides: TGTGCCAGCACAAAAGGACAGGGGGAAAGTGAGCAGTACTTC. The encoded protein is CASTKGQGESEQYF.